This T cell receptor beta chain came from a study of cytomegalovirus exposure and HLA in healthy donors. Vbeta (60) and Jbeta (13) primers were used in the PCR. Sequencing used immunoSEQ multiplex PCR; TCRdb keeps in-frame clones, though not all of them. The sample table sets out more than 40,000 clones. Germline V gene lookup returns CDR1 MGHRA and CDR2 YSYEKL. The length of the CDR3 is 15 residues. V lost 4 bases to trimming and J lost 2 bases, with 12 bases between them. Comments on this clone: Antigen specificity is unknown.

General study results and limits: Immune exposure information available was restricted to CMV serostatus.

This receptor was identified in a woman between 35 and 50 years old in good health and CMV-seronegative. The chain recombines TRBV4-1 with TRBJ1-5, with D tentatively TRBD1 (5 bases). The sequencing sample was made of PBMCs. CDR3 region: CASSRGGIGNQPQHF. In DNA, the CDR3 is TGCGCCAGCAGCCGGGGGGGGATAGGCAATCAGCCCCAGCATTTT.